This T cell receptor (beta chain) was recovered during a study of blood T cell repertoires in COVID-19. Study context: The samples span acute and convalescent COVID-19 from the United States, Italy and Spain. Sample material is recorded as cDNA or gDNA derived from T cells, B-cell-depleted T cells, or PBMCs.

The V end lost 5 bases, the J end lost 8 bases, and 12 bases lay between the germline ends. Germline CDR1 reads MDHEN; CDR2 reads SYDVKM. The CDR3 spans 12 residues. The data were produced by immunoSEQ multiplex PCR, yet TCRdb's version contains in-frame clones alone and is incomplete. The sample records roughly 140,000 clones, 76% being singletons. This sequence was found in a man between 60 and 75 years old with acute or convalescent COVID-19. Sequences were obtained from peripheral blood. The V gene is TRBV28, the J gene TRBJ1-1; possibly TRBD1 for D (5 bases). CDR3 coding DNA: TGTGCCAGCAGTGTCCTCCAGGGAGAAGCTTTCTTT. Its translation: CASSVLQGEAFF.